This T cell receptor (beta chain) originates from a study of Graves' ophthalmopathy and Graves' hyperthyroidism. RNA transcripts yielded amplified TCR beta CDR3 regions. First-round RT-PCR with HTBI primers preceded a second-round multiplex PCR. MiXCR was run by TCRdb on the multiplex PCR reads, yielding one entry per CDR3 protein. The sample holds 600,000 to 950,000 distinct CDR3 sequences, about 44% seen once. Ophthalmopathy cases showed moderate-to-severe activity, scoring CAS ≥3 and NOSPECS ≥4, with duration under 3 months. Enrollment excluded any patients with other autoimmune diseases, uncontrolled infections, pregnancy or lactation. The diagnostic workup employed clinical symptoms, serum thyroxine, TRAb, thyroid ultrasound and orbital computed tomography. This clonotype was picked up many times. The CDR3 consists of 14 residues. Trimming shortened V by 8 bases and J by 2 bases, and 15 bases separated the two germline ends. CDR1 and CDR2 (germline): SGHAT, FQNNGV.

Specimen: peripheral blood. The sequence was collected from an adult man with Graves' ophthalmopathy. The V call is TRBV11-2, the J call TRBJ2-5; D might be TRBD2 (6 bases). The CDR3 loop reads CASRRLGLQETQYF. CDR3 bases: TGTGCCAGCCGACGATTAGGACTACAAGAGACCCAGTACTTC.